The source of this TCR beta chain is a study of T cell responses to AZD1222 COVID-19 vaccine. At the level of the study: Pooling covered second doses at about 4 or about 12 weeks.

Study-wide findings and caveats: At baseline, seropositivity was found in only a handful of AZD1222 recipients. The donor group comprised mostly white British people and more females; the analysis possibly underestimated clonal diversity.

Worth noting for this clone: The antigen remains unidentified.

V was pared by 6 bases and J by 4 bases, with 21 bases between. This CDR3 has 16 amino acids. In germline, CDR1 is LGHDT, CDR2 YNNKEL (reference sequence). The assay was immunoSEQ multiplex PCR, and TCRdb's table has in-frame clones only and misses some. The table shows 100,000 to 150,000 clones, with approximately 88% occurring only once. Specimen: peripheral blood, collected on day 0 of AZD1222 vaccination. V usage is TRBV3-1 (or the pseudogene TRBV3-2) and J usage is TRBJ1-2; TRBD1 is a possible D gene (5 bases). The sequence came from an adult in good health. The CDR3 here is CASSRQGDLTSYGYTF. Here the CDR3 DNA reads TGTGCCAGCAGTAGGCAGGGAGACTTAACGAGCTATGGCTACACCTTC.